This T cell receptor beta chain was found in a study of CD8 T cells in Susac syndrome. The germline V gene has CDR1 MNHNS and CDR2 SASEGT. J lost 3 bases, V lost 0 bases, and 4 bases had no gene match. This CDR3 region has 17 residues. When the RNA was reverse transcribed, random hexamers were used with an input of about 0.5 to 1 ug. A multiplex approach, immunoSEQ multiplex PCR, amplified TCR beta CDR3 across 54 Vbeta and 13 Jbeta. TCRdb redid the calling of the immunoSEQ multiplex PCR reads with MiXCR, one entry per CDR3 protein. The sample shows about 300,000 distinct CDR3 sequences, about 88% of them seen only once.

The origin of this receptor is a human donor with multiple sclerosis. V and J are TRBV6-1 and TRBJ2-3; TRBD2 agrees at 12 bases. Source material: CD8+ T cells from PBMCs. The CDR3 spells CASSEALAGGHTDTQYF. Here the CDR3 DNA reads TGTGCCAGCAGTGAAGCCCTAGCGGGGGGGCATACAGATACGCAGTATTTT.